These T cell receptor beta chains were read from a single sample in a study of T cells in Graves' hyperthyroidism and ophthalmopathy. TCRdb independently ran MiXCR on the multiplex PCR reads; one entry per CDR3 protein. The profile shows 550,000 to 650,000 distinct CDR3 sequences, approximately 13% of them singletons. The sequenced material came from blood. These receptors were obtained from a young woman with Graves' hyperthyroidism that later progressed to Graves' ophthalmopathy. CDR3s include the opening cysteine and the closing phenylalanine or tryptophan. Fields, in order: D gene, J gene, V gene, clone size, CDR3 protein, CDR3 DNA. A D gene is named only where the DNA matches it firmly. Clone size is given for some rows only: seen once, a few or many times, or a class if the clone is expanded.

.,TRBJ2-2,TRBV3-1,many,CASSQAPTGELFF,TGTGCCAGCAGCCAAGCTCCAACCGGGGAGCTGTTTTTT
.,TRBJ1-1,TRBV7-9,.,CASSYEGPRAEAFF,TGTGCCAGCAGCTACGAGGGACCGAGGGCCGAAGCTTTCTTT
TRBD2,TRBJ2-1,TRBV18,few,CASSNQGLAGVGNEQFF,TGTGCCAGCTCAAACCAAGGACTAGCGGGAGTTGGCAATGAGCAGTTCTTC
TRBD2,TRBJ2-1,TRBV20-1,few,CSAYLAGGDEQFF,TGCAGTGCTTATTTAGCGGGAGGGGATGAGCAGTTCTTC
.,TRBJ2-1,TRBV6-2/TRBV6-3,many,CASSWGSAASSYNEQFF,TGTGCCAGCAGTTGGGGGTCAGCCGCTAGCTCCTACAATGAGCAGTTCTTC
.,TRBJ1-5,TRBV20-1,many,CSARVKGLGNQPQHF,TGCAGTGCTAGAGTGAAGGGGTTGGGCAATCAGCCCCAGCATTTT
TRBD2,TRBJ2-1,TRBV20-1,many,CSTTSGKPSGLDEQFF,TGCAGTACGACTAGCGGGAAGCCATCAGGGTTGGATGAGCAGTTCTTC
.,TRBJ1-1,TRBV7-9,few,CASSLWGLHTEAFF,TGTGCCAGCAGCTTATGGGGGTTGCACACTGAAGCTTTCTTT
.,TRBJ1-5,TRBV20-1,.,CSARLGVGQPQHF,TGCAGTGCTAGACTTGGGGTCGGACAGCCCCAGCATTTT
.,TRBJ2-6,TRBV7-3,many,CASSTSGSGANVLTF,TGTGCCAGCAGCACATCGGGTTCTGGGGCCAACGTCCTGACTTTC
.,TRBJ1-1,TRBV12-3/TRBV12-4,many,CASTVRLMNTEAFF,TGTGCCAGCACCGTGCGTCTTATGAACACTGAAGCTTTCTTT
.,TRBJ2-7,TRBV28,many,CASRSSGRTYEQYF,TGTGCCAGCAGATCTTCGGGCCGAACCTACGAGCAGTACTTC
TRBD2,TRBJ2-2,TRBV11-2,many,CASSPVIAGDVGTGELFF,TGTGCCAGCAGCCCTGTTATAGCGGGAGACGTAGGCACCGGGGAGCTGTTTTTT
.,TRBJ2-2,TRBV4-1,few,CASSHAEGGDGELFF,TGCGCCAGCAGCCATGCAGAGGGTGGAGACGGGGAGCTGTTTTTT
.,TRBJ1-2,TRBV29-1,.,CSVGTDYDYTF,TGCAGCGTTGGGACAGACTATGACTACACCTTC
TRBD2,TRBJ2-5,TRBV5-5,few,CASSARLAGGGETQYF,TGTGCCAGCAGCGCGCGACTAGCGGGAGGGGGGGAGACCCAGTACTTC
.,TRBJ2-2,TRBV5-1,few,CASSPRSGGAGELFF,TGTGCCAGCAGTCCACGATCCGGGGGCGCCGGGGAGCTGTTTTTT
.,TRBJ2-2,TRBV7-9,.,CASSHETGNLFF,TGTGCCAGCAGCCACGAGACCGGTAACCTGTTTTTT
.,TRBJ1-2,TRBV29-1,.,CSAAEGYTF,TGCAGCGCGGCAGAAGGCTACACCTTC
TRBD2,TRBJ2-3,TRBV27,many,CASSLGLAEDTQYF,TGTGCCAGCAGTTTAGGACTAGCGGAAGATACGCAGTATTTT
TRBD1,TRBJ1-2,TRBV12-3/TRBV12-4,many,CASSDPGQGNYGYTF,TGTGCCAGCAGTGACCCGGGACAGGGGAACTATGGCTACACCTTC
.,TRBJ2-7,TRBV12-3/TRBV12-4,many,CASSFVGARSYEQYF,TGTGCCAGCAGTTTTGTTGGGGCTAGGTCCTACGAGCAGTACTTC
.,TRBJ1-2,TRBV6-2/TRBV6-3,.,CASSQEASSAYGYTF,TGTGCCAGCAGCCAAGAGGCAAGCTCGGCCTATGGCTACACCTTC
.,TRBJ1-1,TRBV29-1,many,CSVESAENLGAFF,TGCAGCGTTGAGTCCGCAGAAAATTTAGGAGCTTTCTTT
.,TRBJ2-1,TRBV7-2,many,CASSLARLSSYNEQFF,TGTGCCAGCAGCTTAGCGAGGTTAAGCTCCTACAATGAGCAGTTCTTC
.,TRBJ1-3,TRBV6-1,.,CASRLGRGTGNTIYF,TGTGCCAGCAGATTGGGTAGGGGGACTGGAAACACCATATATTTT
TRBD1,TRBJ2-7,TRBV20-1,many,CSASTGGHEQYF,TGCAGTGCTAGCACAGGGGGCCACGAGCAGTACTTC
.,TRBJ1-2,TRBV24-1,many,CATSPGARDDYGYTF,TGTGCCACCAGTCCAGGGGCGCGGGACGACTATGGCTACACCTTC
.,TRBJ2-7,TRBV20-1,many,CSANRDAYEQYF,TGCAGTGCTAACCGGGACGCCTACGAGCAGTACTTC
.,TRBJ1-1,TRBV28,many,CAIAEGKTNTEAFF,TGTGCCATAGCGGAGGGCAAAACTAACACTGAAGCTTTCTTT
.,TRBJ1-1,TRBV18,.,CASSPDRAPTEAFF,TGTGCCAGCTCACCTGATAGGGCACCCACTGAAGCTTTCTTT
.,TRBJ2-7,TRBV6-2/TRBV6-3,.,CAGSYSKSGSYEQYF,TGTGCCGGCAGTTACTCGAAAAGCGGCTCCTACGAGCAGTACTTC
.,TRBJ1-2,TRBV19,.,CASSSGDGQIYGYTF,TGTGCCAGTAGCTCGGGGGATGGCCAAATCTATGGCTACACCTTC
TRBD2,TRBJ2-4,TRBV11-1,many,CASSLGRLAGGPLAKNIQYF,TGTGCCAGCAGCTTAGGGCGACTAGCGGGAGGGCCACTAGCCAAAAACATTCAGTACTTC
.,TRBJ1-4,TRBV28,many,CASSFIQAPNEKLFF,TGTGCCAGCAGTTTCATACAGGCGCCGAATGAAAAACTGTTTTTT
TRBD2,TRBJ2-1,TRBV7-3,many,CASSLKWEGPDNEQFF,TGTGCCAGCAGCTTAAAGTGGGAGGGCCCTGACAATGAGCAGTTCTTC
TRBD2,TRBJ2-1,TRBV20-1,many,CSVVAGGTYNEQFF,TGCAGTGTTGTAGCGGGAGGCACCTACAATGAGCAGTTCTTC
.,TRBJ1-1,TRBV12-3/TRBV12-4,many,CASSFGGAVNTEAFF,TGTGCCAGCAGTTTTGGGGGCGCGGTGAACACTGAAGCTTTCTTT
TRBD1,TRBJ1-5,TRBV20-1,.,CSAEGQGAVLGQPQHF,TGCAGTGCTGAGGGTCAGGGGGCTGTATTGGGACAGCCCCAGCATTTT
.,TRBJ2-1,TRBV30,.,CAWSGPGTYNEQFF,TGTGCCTGGTCGGGACCCGGAACCTACAATGAGCAGTTCTTC
TRBD2,TRBJ2-5,TRBV18,many,CASSRTSGSRETQYF,TGTGCCAGCTCACGGACTAGCGGGAGTAGAGAGACCCAGTACTTC
TRBD2,TRBJ2-2,TRBV12-3/TRBV12-4,many,CASYPSGSQGGELFF,TGTGCCAGCTACCCTAGCGGCTCCCAGGGCGGGGAGCTGTTTTTT